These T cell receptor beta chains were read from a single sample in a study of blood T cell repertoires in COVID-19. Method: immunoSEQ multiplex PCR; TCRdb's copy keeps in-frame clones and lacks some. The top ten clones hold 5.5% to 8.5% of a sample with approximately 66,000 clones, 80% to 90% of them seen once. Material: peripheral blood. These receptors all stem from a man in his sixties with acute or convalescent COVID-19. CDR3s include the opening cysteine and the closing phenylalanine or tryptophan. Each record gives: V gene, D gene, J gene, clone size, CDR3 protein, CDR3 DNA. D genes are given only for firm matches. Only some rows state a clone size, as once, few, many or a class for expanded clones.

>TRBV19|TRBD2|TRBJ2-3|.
CASSIGGLAGGHYLTDTQYF
TGTGCCAGTAGTATAGGAGGACTAGCGGGGGGGCACTACCTCACAGATACGCAGTATTTT
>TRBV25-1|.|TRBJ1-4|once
CATQNGGATNEKLFF
TGTGCCACACAAAATGGGGGGGCAACTAATGAAAAACTGTTTTTT
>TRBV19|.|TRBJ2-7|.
CASSTLGSPGEQYF
TGTGCCAGTAGTACCCTAGGCTCACCGGGCGAGCAGTACTTC
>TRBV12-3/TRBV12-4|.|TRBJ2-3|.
CASSPPPGQYF
TGTGCCAGCAGTCCCCCCCCGGGGCAGTATTTT
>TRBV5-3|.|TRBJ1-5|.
CARSFTGFPPHSNQPQHF
TGTGCCAGAAGCTTTACGGGATTCCCGCCACATAGCAATCAGCCCCAGCATTTT
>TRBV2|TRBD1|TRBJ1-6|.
CASSEEGARNSPLHF
TGTGCCAGCAGTGAGGAGGGGGCGCGGAATTCACCCCTCCACTTT
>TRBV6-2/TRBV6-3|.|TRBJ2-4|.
CASSYWQGAKNIQYF
TGTGCCAGCAGTTATTGGCAGGGGGCCAAAAACATTCAGTACTTC
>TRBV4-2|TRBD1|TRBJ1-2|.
CASSQDRQGAAYGYTF
TGTGCCAGCAGCCAAGACCGACAGGGGGCCGCCTATGGCTACACCTTC
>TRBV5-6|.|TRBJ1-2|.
CASRPRGVGYGYTF
TGTGCCAGCAGACCACGGGGGGTTGGCTATGGCTACACCTTC
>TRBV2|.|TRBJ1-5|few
CASSGRVGGQPQHF
TGTGCCAGCAGTGGCAGGGTTGGCGGTCAGCCCCAGCATTTT
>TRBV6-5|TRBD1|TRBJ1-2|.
CASRTGGAGGYTF
TGTGCCAGCAGGACAGGGGGCGCGGGTGGCTACACCTTC
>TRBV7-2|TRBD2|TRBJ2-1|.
CASSSRTSGGAVEQFF
TGTGCCAGCAGCTCTCGGACTAGCGGGGGGGCTGTTGAGCAGTTCTTC
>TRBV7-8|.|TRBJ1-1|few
CASSLVVISGYTEAFF
TGTGCCAGCAGCTTAGTAGTGATTTCAGGGTACACTGAAGCTTTCTTT
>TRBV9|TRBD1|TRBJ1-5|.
CASSAGQGMSNQPQHF
TGTGCCAGCAGCGCCGGACAGGGGATGAGCAATCAGCCCCAGCATTTT
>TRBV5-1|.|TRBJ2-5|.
CASSSQGQRGTQYF
TGCGCCAGCAGCTCTCAGGGTCAGAGAGGGACCCAGTACTTC
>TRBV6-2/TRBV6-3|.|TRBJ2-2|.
CASSRGNFRQGTGELFF
TGTGCCAGCAGCAGGGGTAACTTCCGGCAAGGGACCGGGGAGCTGTTTTTT
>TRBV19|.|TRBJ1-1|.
CASRRRGGAEAFF
TGTGCCAGTAGAAGAAGGGGGGGTGCTGAAGCTTTCTTT
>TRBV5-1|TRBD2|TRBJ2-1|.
CASSLYSGGADNEQFF
TGCGCCAGCAGCTTATATAGCGGGGGGGCCGACAATGAGCAGTTCTTC